A single sample gave rise to the 32 T cell receptor beta chains below, sequenced in a study of T-cell memory formation after mild COVID-19. From the 5' RACE reads, TCRdb called clonotypes with MiXCR, one entry per CDR3 protein. The sample consists of 300,000 to 350,000 distinct CDR3 sequences, approximately 14% of them appearing once. Sequenced: PBMCs or a T cell subset sorted from them (not recorded which). The source of these receptors is a young man who had mild COVID-19 (a few samples of this study predate the infection). Cell type and time point are not known.

The V gene is TRBV7-6, the J gene TRBJ2-7, with D possibly called TRBD1 or TRBD2 (6 bases each). Deletions cut 5 bases from V and 4 bases from J, with 15 bases between. The CDR3 loop spans 14 amino acids. Germline V gene lookup returns CDR1 SGHVS and CDR2 FNYEAQ. The CDR3 loop reads CASSPGGGWYEQYF. CDR3 DNA sequence: TGTGCCAGCAGCCCCGGAGGGGGGTGGTACGAGCAGTACTTC.

This clonotype was detected ten times or more. The chain is built from TRBV6-5 and TRBJ1-1, with D unresolved. Trimming left V 0 bases short and J 3 bases short, with 5 bases between. This CDR3 has 13 amino acids. Germline V gives CDR1 MNHEY, CDR2 SVGAGI. For the CDR3, the DNA is TGTGCCAGCAGTTACTCGGGTTACACTGAAGCTTTCTTT. Amino acid sequence: CASSYSGYTEAFF.

This clonotype was observed a few times. The CDR3 coding sequence is TGTGCCAGCAGTGGACAGGGCAACAATGAGCAGTTCTTC. This codes for CASSGQGNNEQFF. V gene TRBV2 combines with J gene TRBJ2-1, with 7 nucleotides matching TRBD1. Trimming cost V 4 bases and J 5 bases; bases outside gene matches: 2. This CDR3 has 13 amino acids. Germline CDR1 is SNHLY and CDR2 is FYNNEI.

This clonotype was seen only once. The chain joins TRBV12-3 or TRBV12-4 to TRBJ2-5, with D tentatively TRBD2 (5 bases). This CDR3 has 14 amino acids. The V end lost 6 bases, the J end lost 5 bases, and 16 bases lay between the germline ends. CDR3 DNA sequence: TGTGCCAGCAGCCACCTAGCTGAGAAGGAGACCCAGTACTTC. Protein sequence: CASSHLAEKETQYF.

This clonotype was found many times. The gene calls are TRBV7-2 and TRBJ2-4; TRBD1 or TRBD2 may be the D gene (5 bases each). Looked up from germline, CDR1 is SGHTA and CDR2 is FQGNSA. The CDR3 covers 18 residues. The V end was cut by 1 base, the J end by 0 bases, with 16 bases between. The chain's CDR3 is CASSLVLGRVIAKNIQYF. CDR3 bases: TGTGCCAGCAGCTTAGTACTAGGCAGGGTGATAGCCAAAAACATTCAGTACTTC.

The chain couples TRBV5-6 to TRBJ2-2, with D unresolved. CDR3 size: 12 residues. The V end lost 4 bases, the J end lost 5 bases, and 6 bases lay between the germline ends. The V gene's germline CDR1 is SGHDT and CDR2 YYEEEE. CDR3 DNA sequence: TGTGCCAGCAGCCGACTGACCGGGGAGCTGTTTTTT. Its protein product is CASSRLTGELFF.

The rearrangement joins TRBV6-5 to TRBJ1-2; possible D gene TRBD1, 5 bases. V was trimmed by 5 bases and J by 0 bases, leaving 13 bases between them. The CDR3 runs to 15 residues. Germline assignment: CDR1 MNHEY and CDR2 SVGAGI. Here the CDR3 reads CASSGGTAANYGYTF. The CDR3 bases are TGTGCCAGCAGTGGCGGGACGGCAGCTAACTATGGCTACACCTTC.

The chain is built from TRBV3-1 and TRBJ2-3, with 10 bases matching TRBD2. Germline CDR1 is LGHDT and CDR2 is YNNKEL (reference sequence). Trimming cost V 0 bases and J 0 bases; bases outside gene matches: 6. This CDR3 region has 18 residues. The CDR3 DNA reads TGTGCCAGCAGCCAAGATAGGGGTAGCGGGGGGAGCACAGATACGCAGTATTTT. Translating it yields CASSQDRGSGGSTDTQYF.

The chain joins TRBV12-3 or TRBV12-4 to TRBJ1-5, with D tentatively TRBD1 (5 bases). This CDR3 spans 13 amino acids. V lost 5 bases, J lost 5 bases, and 10 bases lay in between. CDR3 residues: CASSRQGYQPQHF. For the CDR3, the DNA is TGTGCCAGCAGTCGGCAGGGTTATCAGCCCCAGCATTTT.

The chain recombines TRBV12-3 or TRBV12-4 with TRBJ2-3; 11 nucleotides agree with TRBD2. This CDR3 is built from 14 residues. V lost 6 bases, J lost 4 bases, and 3 bases stayed unmatched. The CDR3 DNA reads TGTGCCAGCAGGGGGACTAGCGGATCAGATACGCAGTATTTT. Translation gives CASRGTSGSDTQYF.

This clonotype was picked up a small number of times. The chain combines TRBV20-1 with TRBJ2-2; possibly TRBD1 for D (5 bases). The CDR3 extends over 14 amino acids. Trimming left V 1 base short and J 1 base short, with 7 bases between. Germline V gene data show CDR1 as DFQATT and CDR2 as SNEGSKA (reference sequence). The CDR3 nucleotides read TGCAGTGCTAGAGGGACAAAGAACACCGGGGAGCTGTTTTTT. As protein: CSARGTKNTGELFF.

This clonotype came up a few times. V gene TRBV4-3 combines with J gene TRBJ2-3, with a possible D match to TRBD2 (7 bases). There are 13 residues in the CDR3. Trimming removed 2 bases at V and 8 bases at J, with 11 bases between. CDR1 LGHNA and CDR2 YSLEER come from the germline V gene. CDR3: CASSQSRGGTQYF. Here the CDR3 DNA reads TGCGCCAGCAGCCAATCTAGGGGGGGTACGCAGTATTTT.

This clonotype came up a few times. The genes are TRBV18 and TRBJ2-5; D uncertain. This CDR3 region has 14 residues. Trimming cost V 4 bases and J 2 bases, with 11 bases left between them. Germline assignment: CDR1 KGHSH and CDR2 LQKENI. This CDR3 reads CASSRWGSQETQYF. In DNA form, the CDR3 reads TGTGCCAGCTCACGCTGGGGTTCACAAGAGACCCAGTACTTC.

The sample holds many counts of this clonotype. The chain uses TRBV6-6 and TRBJ2-1; 11 bases are a match to TRBD1. In germline, CDR1 is MNHNY, CDR2 SVGAGI (reference sequence). This CDR3 is 13 amino acids long. V shed 6 bases and J 8 bases; nucleotides not matched to a gene: 3. CDR3 protein: CASRDRGRHEQFF. CDR3 coding DNA: TGTGCCAGCAGGGACAGGGGGCGGCATGAGCAGTTCTTC.

This clonotype occurred a few times. The chain combines TRBV20-1 with TRBJ1-4; maybe TRBD1 (6 bases). Per the germline V gene, CDR1 is DFQATT and CDR2 is SNEGSKA (reference sequence). V shed 2 bases and J shed 7 bases, with 14 bases lying between them. This CDR3 contains 14 residues. The CDR3: CSARFPGAVEKLFF. CDR3 coding DNA: TGCAGTGCTAGATTCCCGGGGGCGGTTGAAAAACTGTTTTTT.

The CDR3 nucleotides read TGTGCCAGCAGTTCTGGCGGGGGTACGTTCACCGGGGAGCTGTTTTTT. It translates to CASSSGGGTFTGELFF. V gene TRBV12-3 or TRBV12-4 combines with J gene TRBJ2-2; 7 positions match TRBD2. With 4 bases clipped from V and 4 bases from J, the junction kept 9 bases outside the gene matches. The CDR3 is 16 residues long.

The rearrangement links TRBV15 to TRBJ2-7; 9 bases line up with TRBD1. The CDR3 extends over 13 amino acids. V trimming: 8 bases; J trimming: 4 bases; junction bases outside the gene matches: 6. From germline, CDR1 is LNHNV and CDR2 YYDKDF (reference sequence). The CDR3: CATGTGNPYEQYF. The DNA of the CDR3 is TGTGCCACCGGGACAGGGAATCCTTACGAGCAGTACTTC.

The chain combines TRBV4-1 with TRBJ2-7, with D hard to call. Germline loops: CDR1 MGHRA, CDR2 YSYEKL. The CDR3 has 13 amino acids. The V end was cut by 3 bases, the J end by 3 bases, with 9 bases between. The CDR3, as DNA: TGCGCCAGCAGCCAGGAACCAGGCTACGAGCAGTACGTC. Translation gives CASSQEPGYEQYV.

This clonotype showed up just a few times. The J gene is TRBJ2-3, the V gene TRBV10-3; 7 nucleotides match TRBD2. J lost 2 bases, V lost 0 bases, and 5 bases had no gene match. CDR1 is ENHRY, CDR2 SYGVKD, per germline. This CDR3 spans 16 amino acids. This chain's CDR3 is CAISESPAGLTDTQYF. DNA of the CDR3: TGTGCCATCAGTGAGTCGCCAGCGGGACTCACAGATACGCAGTATTTT.

This clonotype has only a few counts. V is TRBV3-1 and J is TRBJ2-5; 7 bases fit TRBD1. Germline CDR1 LGHDT, CDR2 YNNKEL (reference sequence). V lost 4 bases and J lost 5; bases outside the gene matches: 10. CDR3 size: 15 residues. The CDR3 region has the DNA TGTGCCAGCAGCCCTCCCCCGACAGGGTCTGAGACCCAGTACTTC. Translation gives CASSPPPTGSETQYF.

In its sample, this clonotype was seen a few times. The chain couples TRBV5-1 to TRBJ1-2; D is undetermined. The CDR3 is 14 amino acids. Germline CDR1 and CDR2: SGHRS and YFSETQ. V was clipped by 4 bases and J by 8 bases, with 18 bases between them. Here the CDR3 reads CASSPPGGPGGYTF. The CDR3 coding sequence is TGCGCCAGCAGCCCACCAGGCGGGCCAGGCGGCTACACCTTC.

This clonotype came up a few times. The rearrangement uses TRBV5-1 and TRBJ2-3, with D tentatively TRBD1 or TRBD2 (5 bases each). The CDR3 covers 13 residues. CDR1 is SGHRS and CDR2 is YFSETQ in the germline V gene. Trimming took 4 bases from V and 8 from J, leaving 14 bases between them. The CDR3 DNA reads as TGCGCCAGCAGCCCGGGACCTGCCGGTACGCAGTATTTT. Its translation is CASSPGPAGTQYF.

The V gene is TRBV27, the J gene TRBJ2-7; the match to TRBD1 covers 10 bases. The CDR3 runs to 15 residues. From germline, CDR1 is MNHEY and CDR2 SMNVEV (reference sequence). Unmatched junction bases numbered 7, after V lost 5 bases and J lost 3 bases. The CDR3 is CASSNDRGRNYEQYF. The CDR3 DNA follows: TGTGCCAGCAGTAACGACAGGGGGCGGAACTACGAGCAGTACTTC.

This sequence joins TRBV28 and TRBJ1-3, with D possibly TRBD1 on 6 matching bases. Deletions cut 10 bases from V and 3 bases from J, with 25 bases between. The CDR3 is 17 residues long. Per germline, CDR1 MDHEN and CDR2 SYDVKM. CDR3 sequence reads: CATTDSQAGDLGNTIYF. As DNA, the CDR3 is TGTGCCACCACGGACTCCCAGGCAGGGGACCTTGGAAACACCATATATTTT.

The CDR3 here is CASSRTGTEGDTQYF. CDR3 sequence (DNA): TGTGCCAGCAGCAGAACAGGGACGGAGGGGGATACGCAGTATTTT. V gene TRBV7-2 combines with J gene TRBJ2-3; either TRBD1 or TRBD2 may fit D (6 bases each). Trimming removed 5 bases from V and 6 bases from J, with 18 bases in between. This CDR3 has 15 residues. Germline loops: CDR1 SGHTA, CDR2 FQGNSA.

The table lists this clonotype with a few counts. The DNA for the CDR3 is TGTGCCACCACACTAGCGGGGGCGGATACGCAGTATTTT. It translates to CATTLAGADTQYF. The rearrangement uses TRBV15 and TRBJ2-3; 11 bases agree with TRBD2. CDR3 size: 13 residues. The V and J ends lost 7 bases and 6 bases, in that order; junction bases with no gene match: 3. CDR1 and CDR2 (germline): LNHNV, YYDKDF (reference sequence).

The chain couples TRBV20-1 to TRBJ1-1; a weak D match, TRBD1 (6 bases). V was clipped by 4 bases and J by 5 bases, with 20 bases between them. The germline CDR1 and CDR2 sequences are DFQATT and SNEGSKA (reference sequence). The CDR3 is 15 amino acids. The CDR3 loop reads CSATNAPGAGTEAFF. The CDR3 DNA reads TGCAGTGCTACAAACGCCCCAGGGGCGGGGACTGAAGCTTTCTTT.

This clonotype appeared a few times. This sequence joins TRBV21-1 and TRBJ1-2; the table's D call TRBD1 went unverified against the DNA. TRBV21-1 is labeled a pseudogene. This CDR3 has 12 amino acids. CDR3 DNA: TGTGCCAGCCGGGACGGGAGCTATGGCTACACCTTC. Translation: CASRDGSYGYTF.

This clonotype was detected a few times. The V gene is TRBV29-1, the J gene TRBJ2-7, with D perhaps TRBD1 (6 bases). V was cut by 6 bases and J by 3 bases, with 9 bases left in between. CDR1 SQVTM and CDR2 ANQGSEA come from the germline V gene. The CDR3 consists of 11 residues. The CDR3 DNA reads as TGCAGCGTCACAGGGAACTACGAGCAGTACTTC. This sequence encodes CSVTGNYEQYF.

This clonotype was found a few times. The V gene is TRBV24-1, the J gene TRBJ1-6; D unresolved. The germline gives CDR1 KGHDR, CDR2 SFDVKD. V gave up 4 bases and J gave up 10 bases, with 16 bases separating them. CDR3 size: 15 residues. CDR3 sequence reads: CATSEGKHWESPLHF. CDR3 DNA: TGTGCCACCAGTGAAGGCAAACACTGGGAGTCACCCCTCCACTTT.

This chain joins TRBV12-3 or TRBV12-4 and TRBJ1-2, with D possibly matching TRBD1 (5 bases). Trimming stripped 6 bases from V and 8 bases from J, with 19 bases between. The CDR3 is made up of 14 amino acids. The CDR3 protein is CASRQAYTRGGYTF. DNA for the CDR3: TGTGCCAGCAGACAGGCATACACAAGAGGCGGCTACACCTTC.

This clonotype was observed many times. The chain couples TRBV21-1 to TRBJ2-7; TRBD2, the table's D call, lacks a check against the DNA. TRBV21-1 is annotated as a pseudogene. The CDR3 runs 17 residues. The CDR3 bases are TGTGCCAGCAGCAAACGACCCTCCCGTACCCTCTTGGACGAGCAGTACTTC. Translation gives CASSKRPSRTLLDEQYF.